This TCR beta chain comes out of a study of metastatic and nonmetastatic thyroid tumors. Study-wide background: The study looked at repertoires side by side in blood and in tumor or nodule tissue from malignant and benign thyroid patients. Whole-study findings and limits: For both blood and tumor, malignant thyroid tumors reportedly showed significantly higher TCR beta diversity than benign nodules did.

J was trimmed by 3 bases and V by 6 bases; bases with no gene match: 6. This CDR3 comprises 15 residues. CDR1 and CDR2 from the germline V gene are MDHEN and SYDVKM. MiXCR was used by TCRdb to re-call the PCR reads. Among tens of thousands of clones, approximately 15% were seen once, and the ten largest hold just over 3.5%. Ten or more counts support this clone. Its antigen is unidentified. Patients underwent thyroid surgery, and none had received any treatment before it. The chain joins TRBV28 to TRBJ1-1; 11 nucleotides agree with TRBD1. The TCR was taken from a female donor with papillary thyroid cancer or a benign thyroid nodule (not recorded which). Some clones in this sample may be carry-over from other donors' samples. What was sequenced was blood. For the CDR3, the DNA is TGTGCCAGCAGCCGGACAGGGGGCCAGGACACTGAAGCTTTCTTT. Its translation: CASSRTGGQDTEAFF.